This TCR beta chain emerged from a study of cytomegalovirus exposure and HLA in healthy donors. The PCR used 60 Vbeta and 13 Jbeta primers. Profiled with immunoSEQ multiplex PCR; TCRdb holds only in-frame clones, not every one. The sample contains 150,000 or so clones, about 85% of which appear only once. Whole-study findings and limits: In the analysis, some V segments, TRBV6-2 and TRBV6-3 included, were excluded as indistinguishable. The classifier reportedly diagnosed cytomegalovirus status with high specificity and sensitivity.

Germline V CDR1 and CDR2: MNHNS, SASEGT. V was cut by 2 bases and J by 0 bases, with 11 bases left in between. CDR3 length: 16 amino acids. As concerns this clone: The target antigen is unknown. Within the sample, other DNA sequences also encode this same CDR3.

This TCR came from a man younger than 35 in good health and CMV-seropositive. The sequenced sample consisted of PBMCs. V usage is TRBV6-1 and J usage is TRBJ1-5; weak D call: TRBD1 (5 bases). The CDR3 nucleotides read TGTGCCAGCAGTGAAAGGACATCCAGTAGCAATCAGCCCCAGCATTTT. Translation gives CASSERTSSSNQPQHF.